Reported below is one T cell receptor beta chain. These data belong to a study of blood T cell repertoires in COVID-19. Study summary: Acute and convalescent COVID-19 specimens originated in the United States, Italy and Spain. Sources were T cells, B-cell-depleted T cells, or PBMCs; the material itself was cDNA or gDNA.

TCRdb's copy holds only in-frame clones and misses some; the assay was immunoSEQ multiplex PCR. The sample contains 200,000 to 250,000 clones, about four fifths of which appear only once. During active infection, Seattle patients enrolled and were then monitored through disease. Germline V gene data show CDR1 as SEHNR and CDR2 as FQNEAQ (reference sequence). V was pared by 1 base and J by 2 bases, with 6 bases between. The CDR3 totals 14 residues. The chain links TRBV7-9 to TRBJ1-3, with a weak D call TRBD1 (6 bases). The sequencing input was peripheral blood. The sequence derives from a woman aged 80 or over with COVID-19, enrolled during active disease. CDR3 nucleotide sequence: TGTGCCAGCAGCTTAGACAGGGCTGGAAACACCATATATTTT. This sequence encodes CASSLDRAGNTIYF. Variable domain in full (rest from reference TRBV7-9 and TRBJ1-3): DTGVSQNPRHKITKRGQNVTFRCDPISEHNRLYWYRQTLGQGPEFLTYFQNEAQLEKSRLLSDRFSAERPKGSFSTLEIQRTEQGDSAMYLCASSLDRAGNTIYFGEGSWLTVV.